This TCR beta chain originates from a study of blood T cells in healthy people across ages. Using a J-beta primer mix together with a sample-barcoded 5' primer, a second PCR was run for about 7 to 12 cycles. Tags on each cDNA molecule came from a template-switch adaptor with 12 random nucleotides. No fewer than 3 million CDR3-containing paired-end reads came from each sample. From the 5' RACE reads, TCRdb called clonotypes with MiXCR, one entry per CDR3 protein. The repertoire holds 600,000 to 900,000 distinct CDR3 sequences, approximately 24% seen once, with about 2.9% in the top ten. The CDR3 length is 18 residues. Germline loops: CDR1 SGHVS, CDR2 FQNEAQ. V was cut by 4 bases and J by 1 base, with 21 bases left in between. This same sample was also part of a study on T cells of mothers and their children. From that report: The effect of thymic selection on TCR recombination output is similar between related and unrelated pairs.

This chain uses TRBV7-8 with TRBJ2-3; D is undetermined. What was sequenced was blood. The TCR was taken from a boy between 10 and 17 years old in good health. CDR3: CASSSAFDPRWGTDTQYF. CDR3 in DNA: TGTGCCAGCAGCTCTGCGTTCGACCCGAGGTGGGGCACAGATACGCAGTATTTT.